Listed here are 20 T cell receptor beta chains from one sample, sequenced in a study of shared clonotypes between healthy human individuals. Only in-frame clones appear in the TCRdb table, and some are missing; sequencing was by immunoSEQ multiplex PCR. Here the sample spans 2,500,000 or so clones, less than 95% being singletons. Specimen: naive CD4+ T cells from PBMCs. Subset: CD45RA+ positively selected. The receptors come from a man aged 18 to 30 in good health. Some clones in this sample may be carry-over from other donors' samples.

The V call is TRBV6-1, the J call TRBJ1-1; TRBD1 aligns across 7 bases. The CDR3 length is 15 residues. The germline gives CDR1 MNHNS, CDR2 SASEGT. V lost 6 bases and J lost 3; bases outside the gene matches: 10. The CDR3 DNA is TGTGCCAGCAGAAAAACGACAGGGAGGGACACTGAAGCTTTCTTT. This encodes CASRKTTGRDTEAFF.

V and J are TRBV5-1 and TRBJ2-7, with no clear D. The CDR3 covers 14 residues. V was cut by 1 base and J by 2 bases, with 10 bases left in between. Per germline, CDR1 SGHRS and CDR2 YFSETQ. The CDR3 is CASSLNGRTYEQYF. The CDR3 DNA sequence: TGCGCCAGCAGCTTGAACGGCAGGACCTACGAGCAGTACTTC.

With respect to this clone: Within the sample, other DNA sequences also encode this same CDR3. The chain joins TRBV28 to TRBJ2-7, with D hard to call. The CDR3 extends over 11 amino acids. Trimming took off 6 bases at V and 7 bases at J, with 10 bases between the two ends. The germline gives CDR1 MDHEN, CDR2 SYDVKM. The CDR3 DNA sequence: TGTGCCAGCAGCTCTACACGGGAGCAGTACTTC. Translating it yields CASSSTREQYF.

CDR3 sequence (DNA): TGTGCCTGGAGTGGAGGCAGGGGGCTCAATCAGCCCCAGCATTTT. Translated: CAWSGGRGLNQPQHF. V gene TRBV30 combines with J gene TRBJ1-5, with 8 bases lining up with TRBD1. The CDR3 is 15 amino acids. CDR1 GTSNPN and CDR2 SVGIG come from the germline V gene (reference sequence). The V segment lost 1 base and the J segment 3 bases; nucleotides outside the gene matches: 5.

The chain has TRBV7-6 and TRBJ1-4; TRBD1 is a possible D gene (5 bases). CDR3 length: 13 amino acids. V lost 6 bases, J lost 7 bases, and 12 bases lay in between. Per the germline V gene, CDR1 is SGHVS and CDR2 is FNYEAQ. Here the CDR3 DNA reads TGTGCCAGCAGTCCAGGGTCAGGTGAAAAACTGTTTTTT. This sequence encodes CASSPGSGEKLFF. The variable domain in full, with the rest retrieved from reference TRBV7-6 and TRBJ1-4, is GAGVSQSPRYKVTKRGQDVALRCDPISGHVSLYWYRQALGQGPEFLTYFNYEAQQDKSGLPNDRFSAERPEGSISTLTIQRTEQRDSAMYRCASSPGSGEKLFFGSGTQLSVL.

V is TRBV5-6 and J is TRBJ1-3; tentative D call: TRBD1 (6 bases). The CDR3 runs 18 residues. The germline V and J ends were trimmed by 0 bases and 0 bases, with 16 bases remaining between them. Germline V gene sequence: CDR1 SGHDT, CDR2 YYEEEE. CDR3 in amino acids: CASSLALWGLSSGNTIYF. The CDR3 DNA sequence: TGTGCCAGCAGCTTGGCCCTATGGGGGCTGAGCTCTGGAAACACCATATATTTT. The full variable domain, its missing parts supplied by reference TRBV5-6 and TRBJ1-3, is DAGVTQSPTHLIKTRGQQVTLRCSPKSGHDTVSWYQQALGQGPQFIFQYYEEEERQRGNFPDRFSGHQFPNYSSELNVNALLLGDSALYLCASSLALWGLSSGNTIYFGEGSWLTVV.

The chain links TRBV28 to TRBJ2-7; 11 nucleotides line up with TRBD2. V lost 1 base, J lost 1 base, and 12 bases stayed unmatched. Germline V gene data show CDR1 as MDHEN and CDR2 as SYDVKM. The CDR3 length is 19 residues. CDR3 DNA: TGTGCCAGCAGTTTATTCCTGGGACTAGCGGAATCGATATCCTACGAGCAGTACTTC. This encodes CASSLFLGLAESISYEQYF.

CDR3 sequence (DNA): TGTGCCAGCAGTTTGGGGGTGGGACTAGCGGGAGCGAGTACCGGGGAGCTGTTTTTT. Translating gives CASSLGVGLAGASTGELFF. The chain couples TRBV28 to TRBJ2-2; 14 bases fit TRBD2. V dropped 3 bases and J dropped 5; count of bases not matched to a gene: 11. Germline CDR1 is MDHEN and CDR2 is SYDVKM. This CDR3 is 19 amino acids long.

This clone was seen once. The chain employs TRBV11-3 and TRBJ2-1, with D possibly TRBD2 on 6 matching bases. This CDR3 has 15 residues. V was cut by 1 base and J by 3 bases, with 10 bases left in between. Looked up from germline, CDR1 is SGHNT and CDR2 is YENEEA. CDR3 in DNA: TGTGCCAGCAGCTTAGGCGGAGGGGTCTACAATGAGCAGTTCTTC. Its translation is CASSLGGGVYNEQFF.

The chain employs TRBV19 and TRBJ2-1; D gene ambiguous. CDR1 LNHDA and CDR2 SQIVND come from the germline V gene (reference sequence). This CDR3 region has 15 residues. The V gene lost 2 bases and the J gene lost 1 base, with 9 bases spanning the gap. The CDR3 spells CASSIQRISYNEQFF. CDR3 sequence (DNA): TGTGCCAGTAGTATACAGCGCATATCCTACAATGAGCAGTTCTTC.

The rearrangement uses TRBV5-6 and TRBJ2-2; 12 bases line up with TRBD1. There are 15 residues in the CDR3. With V trimmed by 1 base and J by 6 bases, 1 base remained unmatched. CDR1 is SGHDT and CDR2 is YYEEEE in the germline V gene. Here the CDR3 reads CASSLWDRGPGELFF. CDR3 nucleotides: TGTGCCAGCAGCTTGTGGGACAGGGGGCCCGGGGAGCTGTTTTTT.

This clone was found a few times. This chain joins TRBV7-3 and TRBJ2-7; the match to TRBD2 covers 7 bases. Germline CDR1 reads SGHTA; CDR2 reads FQGTGA. The junction had 5 bases not matched to a gene; V was cut back by 0 bases and J by 6 bases. The CDR3 totals 14 residues. CDR3 DNA: TGTGCCAGCAGCTTAACGCCCGGGACTACCGAGCAGTACTTC. Its translation is CASSLTPGTTEQYF.

This clone has just one count. This rearrangement joins TRBV30 to TRBJ2-2, with 9 nucleotides matching TRBD1. This CDR3 region has 12 residues. CDR1 GTSNPN and CDR2 SVGIG come from the germline V gene (reference sequence). J lost 6 bases, V lost 5 bases, and 1 base had no gene match. The CDR3: CAWGQGSGELFF. The CDR3 DNA sequence: TGTGCCTGGGGACAGGGGTCCGGGGAGCTGTTTTTT.

This clone was seen a handful of times. V is TRBV19 and J is TRBJ1-1; D call uncertain. The CDR3 has 15 amino acids. The V end was cut by 1 base, the J end by 5 bases, with 14 bases between. The germline CDR1 and CDR2 sequences are LNHDA and SQIVND (reference sequence). The CDR3 reads CASSIGGVKRTEAFF. For the CDR3, the DNA is TGTGCCAGTAGTATAGGCGGGGTGAAGCGGACTGAAGCTTTCTTT.

The chain combines TRBV6-1 with TRBJ2-1, with 11 nucleotides matching TRBD2. Trimming removed 6 bases from V and 8 bases from J; junction bases left unmatched: 9. The CDR3 spans 15 residues. Germline V gene lookup returns CDR1 MNHNS and CDR2 SASEGT. The CDR3 sequence is CASSPGLAGGDEQFF. CDR3 bases: TGTGCCAGCAGCCCGGGTCTAGCGGGAGGCGATGAGCAGTTCTTC.

Comment on this clone: One end of the junction varies from germline; a read error may be responsible. The chain recombines TRBV5-1 with TRBJ2-1, with D perhaps matching TRBD1 or TRBD2 (5 bases each). Germline V gene data show CDR1 as SGHRS and CDR2 as YFSETQ. The CDR3 has 14 residues. The CDR3 DNA follows: TGCGCCAGCAGCCCTCGACCGGGGCGGAATGGGCAGTTCTTC. It yields the protein CASSPRPGRNGQFF.

The rearrangement links TRBV9 to TRBJ2-7; TRBD1 matches 7 bases. Germline V CDR1 and CDR2: SGDLS, YYNGEE. The CDR3 contains 16 residues. Losses at the gene ends were 0 bases for V and 2 bases for J; bases not matched to a gene: 8. The CDR3 sequence: CASSVDGGQATYEQYF. In nucleotides, the CDR3 is TGTGCCAGCAGCGTAGACGGAGGACAGGCAACCTACGAGCAGTACTTC.

The V gene is TRBV9, the J gene TRBJ2-3; no firm D call. Germline CDR1 and CDR2: SGDLS and YYNGEE. The germline V and J ends were trimmed by 2 bases and 0 bases, with 13 bases remaining between them. The CDR3 length is 16 residues. As DNA, the CDR3 is TGTGCCAGCAGCGTCCTTAGAGAACCTAGCACAGATACGCAGTATTTT. It codes for CASSVLREPSTDTQYF.

The chain has TRBV5-4 and TRBJ2-1; 15 bases fit TRBD2. J gave up 7 bases and V 4 bases, and 3 bases lay outside the gene matches. Germline values: CDR1 SGHNT, CDR2 YYREEE (reference sequence). The CDR3 runs 15 residues. The CDR3 region has the DNA TGTGCCAGCAGCCCCGGGACTAGCGGGAGGAATGAGCAGTTCTTC. This encodes CASSPGTSGRNEQFF.

V and J are TRBV11-2 and TRBJ1-3, with 10 bases lining up with TRBD1. From germline, CDR1 is SGHAT and CDR2 FQNNGV. The CDR3 contains 15 residues. Losses at the gene ends were 5 bases for V and 4 bases for J; bases not matched to a gene: 5. The CDR3 loop is CASSPTGQGGNTIYF. The CDR3 region has the DNA TGTGCCAGCAGCCCGACGGGACAGGGGGGAAACACCATATATTTT. The whole variable domain, remainder taken from reference TRBV11-2 and TRBJ1-3, is EAGVAQSPRYKIIEKRQSVAFWCNPISGHATLYWYQQILGQGPKLLIQFQNNGVVDDSQLPKDRFSAERLKGVDSTLKIQPAKLEDSAVYLCASSPTGQGGNTIYFGEGSWLTVV.